This is a list of T cell receptor beta chains from one sample in a study of shared clonotypes between healthy human individuals. Clones were sequenced by immunoSEQ multiplex PCR, and TCRdb holds only the in-frame ones, with some missing. The profile shows roughly 450,000 clones, around 79% of them singletons. The sequenced material came from PBMCs. The source is a middle-aged woman in good health. Some clones in this sample may be carry-over from other donors' samples. The conserved cysteine and the conserved F or W are not part of the CDR3 here.

j_gene,v_gene,CDR3aa
TRBJ2-1,TRBV5-4,ASSLALAGGYNEQF
TRBJ1-2,TRBV29-1,SVETRTGAYGYT
TRBJ1-5,TRBV14,ASSQDQRTDTFNQPQH
TRBJ2-7,TRBV28,ASRTGGGGPYEQY
TRBJ2-3,TRBV7-2,ASSILGGRIDTQY
TRBJ1-1,TRBV25-1,ASSGGTVRAAF
TRBJ2-5,TRBV7-7,ASSLVGGGTQETQY
TRBJ1-2,TRBV28,ASSLVAPGSNYGYT
TRBJ1-2,TRBV28,ASTGTGVRQNYGYT
TRBJ2-3,TRBV30,AWSLIVASTDTQY
TRBJ1-4,TRBV10-3,AISDPGQENEKLF
TRBJ2-1,TRBV10-1,ASRDPTSGDEQF
TRBJ2-5,TRBV18,ASSPPGQGGGETQY
TRBJ2-7,TRBV11-3,ASSYGQGSDEQY
TRBJ2-7,TRBV2,ASTGTGYEQY
TRBJ2-7,TRBV4-1,ASSHQPDRGSYEQY
TRBJ1-4,TRBV2,ASSGQGLEKLF
TRBJ1-1,TRBV20-1,SASVTNEAF
TRBJ2-7,TRBV23-1,ASSQASSSGRGEQY
TRBJ1-4,TRBV6-4,ASRVTGAEDEKLF
TRBJ2-5,TRBV27,ATRGPGETQY
TRBJ2-5,TRBV15,ATSSGTQREEQY
TRBJ2-1,TRBV5-1,ASSLGYSGLDNEQF
TRBJ2-3,TRBV29-1,SVPGDRSSTDTQY
TRBJ2-5,TRBV5-1,ASSYSPGFSETQY
TRBJ2-7,TRBV2,ATLTRGLGEQY
TRBJ2-5,TRBV6-6,ASRLDRSQETQY
TRBJ2-2,TRBV5-1,ASSLGGLENTGELF
TRBJ2-1,TRBV5-6,ASSWGLEYNEQF